This TCR beta chain was captured in a study of cytomegalovirus exposure and HLA in healthy donors. This clone was detected only once. Researchers ran the PCR with 60 Vbeta and 13 Jbeta primers. Profiled with immunoSEQ multiplex PCR; TCRdb holds only in-frame clones, not every one. The sample yields some 150,000 clones, about 75% seen once. The CDR3 covers 17 residues. Germline V gene data show CDR1 as SGHRS and CDR2 as YFSETQ. The V gene lost 1 base and the J gene lost 0 bases, with 15 bases spanning the gap. The sequenced sample consisted of PBMCs. The chain employs TRBV5-1 and TRBJ2-3, with D possibly matching TRBD2 (5 bases). The clonotype originates from a man aged 18-30 years in good health and CMV-seronegative. CDR3 coding DNA: TGCGCCAGCAGCTTGTTGCTTTACGGCGGGAGCACAGATACGCAGTATTTT. Translation: CASSLLLYGGSTDTQYF.